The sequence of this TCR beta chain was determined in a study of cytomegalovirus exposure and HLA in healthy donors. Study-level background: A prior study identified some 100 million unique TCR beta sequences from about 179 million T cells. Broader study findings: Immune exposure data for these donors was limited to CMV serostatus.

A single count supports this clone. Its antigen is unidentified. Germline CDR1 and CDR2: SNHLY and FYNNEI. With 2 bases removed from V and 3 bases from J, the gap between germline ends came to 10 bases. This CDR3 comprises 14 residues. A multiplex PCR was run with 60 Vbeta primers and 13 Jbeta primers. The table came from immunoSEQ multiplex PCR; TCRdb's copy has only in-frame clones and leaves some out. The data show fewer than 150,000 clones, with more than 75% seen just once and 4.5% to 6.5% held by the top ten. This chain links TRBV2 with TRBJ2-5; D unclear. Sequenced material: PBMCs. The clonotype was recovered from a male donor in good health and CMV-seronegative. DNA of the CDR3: TGTGCCAGCAGTGAAATGCTGGCAGAAGAGACCCAGTACTTC. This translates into CASSEMLAEETQYF.